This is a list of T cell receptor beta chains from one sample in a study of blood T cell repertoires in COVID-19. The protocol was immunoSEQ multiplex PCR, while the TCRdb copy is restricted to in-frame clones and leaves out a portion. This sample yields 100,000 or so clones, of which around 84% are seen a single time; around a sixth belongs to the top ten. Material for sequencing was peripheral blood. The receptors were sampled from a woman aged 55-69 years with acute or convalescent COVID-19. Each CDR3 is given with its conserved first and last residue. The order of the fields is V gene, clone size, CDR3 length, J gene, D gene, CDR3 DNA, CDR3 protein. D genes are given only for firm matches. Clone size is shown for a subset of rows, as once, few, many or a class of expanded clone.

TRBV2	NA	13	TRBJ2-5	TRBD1	TGTGCCAGCAGGGGGACAGTCCAAGAGACCCAGTACTTC	CASRGTVQETQYF
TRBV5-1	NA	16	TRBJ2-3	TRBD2	TGCGCCAGCAGGGAGGCTAGCGGGAGTAGCACAGATACGCAGTATTTT	CASREASGSSTDTQYF
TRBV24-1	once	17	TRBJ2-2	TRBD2	TGTGCCACCAGTGATTTTCCGAGCGGGGCGAACACCGGGGAGCTGTTTTTT	CATSDFPSGANTGELFF
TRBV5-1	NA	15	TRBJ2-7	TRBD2	TGCGCCAGCAGACCGAACCTAGCGGGGTCCTACGAGCAGTACTTC	CASRPNLAGSYEQYF
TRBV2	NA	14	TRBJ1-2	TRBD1	TGTGCCAGCAGACCAGGGGGCTCAGGCTATGGCTACACCTTC	CASRPGGSGYGYTF
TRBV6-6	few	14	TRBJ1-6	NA	TGTGCCAGCAGTTACGCCGAGGGCGGTTCACCCCTCCACTTT	CASSYAEGGSPLHF
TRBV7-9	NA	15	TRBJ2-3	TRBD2	TGTGCCAGCAGCCCTCCGGGACTAGCTACAGATACGCAGTATTTT	CASSPPGLATDTQYF
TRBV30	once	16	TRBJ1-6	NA	TGTGCCTGGACTCCCGGAGAGGGTAACTATAATTCACCCCTCCACTTT	CAWTPGEGNYNSPLHF
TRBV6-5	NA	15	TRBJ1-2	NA	TGTGCCAGCAGTCAGTGGCCGGAGACTAACTATGGCTACACCTTC	CASSQWPETNYGYTF
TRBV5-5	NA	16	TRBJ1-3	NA	TGTGCCAGCAGCCCGGGAGCCTTGCTCTCTGGAAACACCATATATTTT	CASSPGALLSGNTIYF
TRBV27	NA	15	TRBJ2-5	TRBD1	TGTGCCAGCAGTTTAAATTCAGGCAGGGGGGAGACCCAGTACTTC	CASSLNSGRGETQYF
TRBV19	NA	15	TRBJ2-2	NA	TGTGCCAGCCGGTGGACTCCCGCCCTCACCGGGGAGCTGTTTTTT	CASRWTPALTGELFF
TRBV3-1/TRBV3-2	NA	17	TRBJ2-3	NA	TGTGCCAGCAGCCAAGATCCTAGCGTCTTGAGCACAGATACGCAGTATTTT	CASSQDPSVLSTDTQYF
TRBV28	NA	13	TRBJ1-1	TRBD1	TGTGCCAGCAGAAACAGGGGGCGGACTGAAGCTTTCTTT	CASRNRGRTEAFF
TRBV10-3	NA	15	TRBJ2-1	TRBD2	TGTGCCATCAGTGAGGGAGAGCGGGGGGACAATGAGCAGTTCTTC	CAISEGERGDNEQFF
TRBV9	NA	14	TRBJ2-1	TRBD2	TGTGCCAGCAGCCAATCCGGGACTAGGTATGAGCAGTTCTTC	CASSQSGTRYEQFF
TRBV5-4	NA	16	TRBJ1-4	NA	TGTGCCAGCAGCTTGGCCGGTGGACAGAGGGAAGAAAAACTGTTTTTT	CASSLAGGQREEKLFF
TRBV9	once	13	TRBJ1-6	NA	TGTGCCAGCAGCGTGGGCCCCGGGGAGACCCTCCACTTT	CASSVGPGETLHF
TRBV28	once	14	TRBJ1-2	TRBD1	TGTGCCAGCAGTTTGGGGACAGAAAACTATGGCTACACCTTC	CASSLGTENYGYTF
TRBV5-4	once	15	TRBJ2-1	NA	TGTGCCAGCAGCTTGGCGACAGGCCGTTACAATGAGCAGTTCTTC	CASSLATGRYNEQFF
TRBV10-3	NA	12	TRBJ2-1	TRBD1	TGTGCCAGCCGACAGGGACAAGATGAGCAGTTCTTC	CASRQGQDEQFF
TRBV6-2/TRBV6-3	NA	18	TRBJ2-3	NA	TGTGCCAGCAGTTATCGGGGGTGGCAGGGAGGTGGTACAGATACGCAGTATTTT	CASSYRGWQGGGTDTQYF
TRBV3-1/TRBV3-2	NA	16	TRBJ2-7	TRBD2	TGTGCCAGCAGCCCAGGTAGCGGGGGGATGTTCTACGAGCAGTACTTC	CASSPGSGGMFYEQYF
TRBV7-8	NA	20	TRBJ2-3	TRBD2	TGTGCCAGCAGCCTGCCGCGGTCGGTAGCGGGGGAGTCTAGCACAGATACGCAGTATTTT	CASSLPRSVAGESSTDTQYF
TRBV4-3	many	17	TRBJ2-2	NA	TGCGCCAGCAGCCATATTACTAGCTTTGGTGGCACCGGGGAGCTGTTTTTT	CASSHITSFGGTGELFF
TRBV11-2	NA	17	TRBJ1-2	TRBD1	TGTGCCAGCAGCTTAGGGGCAGGGGGTCCCTATAACTATGGCTACACCTTC	CASSLGAGGPYNYGYTF
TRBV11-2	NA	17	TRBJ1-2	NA	TGTGCCAGCAGCTTAGAACCGTGGGCAGGGAAATCATATGGCTACACCTTC	CASSLEPWAGKSYGYTF
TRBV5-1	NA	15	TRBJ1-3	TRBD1	TGCGCCAGCAGCCCCAGGACAGGGGACGGAAACACCATATATTTT	CASSPRTGDGNTIYF
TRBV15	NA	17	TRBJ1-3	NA	TGTGCCACCAGCAGAGATTTTGGGGGGATCATAGGAAACACCATATATTTT	CATSRDFGGIIGNTIYF
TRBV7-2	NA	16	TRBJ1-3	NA	TGTGCCAGCAGCCCCCACCAGCAGGGGAGTGGAAACACCATATATTTT	CASSPHQQGSGNTIYF
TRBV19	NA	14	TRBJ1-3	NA	TGTGCCAGTAGTAAAGGGGGAGCGGGAAACACCATATATTTT	CASSKGGAGNTIYF
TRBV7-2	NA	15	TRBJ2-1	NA	TGTGCCAGCAGCCCCCCTCGGGGCTCCTACAATGAGCAGTTCTTC	CASSPPRGSYNEQFF
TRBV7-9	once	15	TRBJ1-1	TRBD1	TGTGCCAGCAGCGGCCAGGGGGAGGTGATCACTGAAGCTTTCTTT	CASSGQGEVITEAFF
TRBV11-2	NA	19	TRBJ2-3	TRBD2	TGTGCCAGCAGCCTCCTCCCGGGACTAGCGGGGGAGGCAAGGGGTACGCAGTATTTT	CASSLLPGLAGEARGTQYF
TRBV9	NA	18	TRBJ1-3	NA	TGTGCCAGCAGCGTAGGGCCCCCGACAGGTATCTCTGGAAACACCATATATTTT	CASSVGPPTGISGNTIYF
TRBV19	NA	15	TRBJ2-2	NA	TGTGCCAGTAGTTTCTCGGGGAGTAACACCGGGGAGCTGTTTTTT	CASSFSGSNTGELFF
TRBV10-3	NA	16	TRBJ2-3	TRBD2	TGTGCCATCTCGGCTCGACTAGCGATAACCACAGATACGCAGTATTTT	CAISARLAITTDTQYF
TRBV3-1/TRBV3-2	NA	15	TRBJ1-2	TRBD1	TGTGCCAGCAGCCCCGGACAGGGTGTGGGCTATGGCTACACCTTC	CASSPGQGVGYGYTF
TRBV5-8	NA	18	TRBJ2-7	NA	TGTGCCAGCAGCTTGTCCGGGGCGGGGCAGGGGGTAACTTTCGTGCAGTACTTC	CASSLSGAGQGVTFVQYF
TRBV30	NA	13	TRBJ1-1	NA	TGTGCCTGGAGCAGACAGCGAAACACTGAAGCTTTCTTT	CAWSRQRNTEAFF